A single T cell receptor (beta chain) is shown here with its context. Its antigen is not identified. The data stem from a study of post-analysis software for immune sequencing data. General study findings and limits: Patients carried roughly 5 TRBV segments more frequently than controls did, and TRBV5-6, TRBV5-1 and TRBV20-1 were among them.

Included in the TCR beta cDNA libraries were unique molecular identifiers. TCRdb processed the PCR reads anew with MiXCR; each CDR3 protein has one entry. Among approximately 460,000 distinct CDR3 sequences, over 35% were seen once, and the ten largest hold about an eighth. Trimming removed 5 bases from V and 0 bases from J, with 7 bases in between. This CDR3 is 13 amino acids long. The sample taken for sequencing was blood. This sequence originates from a girl under 18 with multiple sclerosis. The chain carries TRBV12-3 or TRBV12-4 and TRBJ1-1, with D uncertain. The CDR3, as DNA: TGTGCCAGCAGTAGACACCTGAACACTGAAGCTTTCTTT. Amino acids: CASSRHLNTEAFF.